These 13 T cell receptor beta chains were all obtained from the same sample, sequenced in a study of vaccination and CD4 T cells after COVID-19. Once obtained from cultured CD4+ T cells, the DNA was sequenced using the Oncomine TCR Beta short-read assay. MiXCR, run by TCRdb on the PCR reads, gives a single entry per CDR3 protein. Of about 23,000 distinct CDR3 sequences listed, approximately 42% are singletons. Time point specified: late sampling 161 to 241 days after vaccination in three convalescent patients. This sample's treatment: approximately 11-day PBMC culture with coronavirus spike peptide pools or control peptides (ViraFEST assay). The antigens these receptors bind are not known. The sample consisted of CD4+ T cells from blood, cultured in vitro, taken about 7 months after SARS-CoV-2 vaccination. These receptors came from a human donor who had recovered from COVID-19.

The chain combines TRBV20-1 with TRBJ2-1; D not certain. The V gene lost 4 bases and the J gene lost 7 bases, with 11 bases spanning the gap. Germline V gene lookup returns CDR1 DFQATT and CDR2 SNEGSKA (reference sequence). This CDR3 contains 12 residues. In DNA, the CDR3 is TGCAGTGCTATTCCAAGGGCGAATGAGCAGTTCTTC. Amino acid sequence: CSAIPRANEQFF.

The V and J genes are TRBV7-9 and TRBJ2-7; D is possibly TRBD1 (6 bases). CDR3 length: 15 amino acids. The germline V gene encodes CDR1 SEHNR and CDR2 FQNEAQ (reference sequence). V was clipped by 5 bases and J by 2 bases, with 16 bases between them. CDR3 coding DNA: TGTGCCAGCAGCCCACGGACAGACCCAACCTACGAGCAGTACTTC. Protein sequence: CASSPRTDPTYEQYF.

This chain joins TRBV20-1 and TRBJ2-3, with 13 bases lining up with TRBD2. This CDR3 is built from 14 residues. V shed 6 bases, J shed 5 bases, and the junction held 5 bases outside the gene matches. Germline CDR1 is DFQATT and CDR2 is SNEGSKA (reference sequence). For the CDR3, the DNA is TGCAGTGCAAGGACTAGCGGGAGCGTAGATACGCAGTATTTT. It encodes CSARTSGSVDTQYF.

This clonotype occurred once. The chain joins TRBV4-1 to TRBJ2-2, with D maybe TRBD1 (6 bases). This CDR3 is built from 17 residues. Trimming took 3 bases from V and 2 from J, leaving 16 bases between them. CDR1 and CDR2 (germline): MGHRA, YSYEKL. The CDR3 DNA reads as TGCGCCAGCAGCCAGCGACCCTGGGACACCAACACCGGGGAGCTGTTTTTT. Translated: CASSQRPWDTNTGELFF.

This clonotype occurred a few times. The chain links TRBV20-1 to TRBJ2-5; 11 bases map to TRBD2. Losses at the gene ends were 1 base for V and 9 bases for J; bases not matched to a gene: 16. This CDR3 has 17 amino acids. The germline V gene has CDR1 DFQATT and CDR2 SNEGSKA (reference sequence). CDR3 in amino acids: CSARATSGSGSGGAQYF. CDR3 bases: TGCAGTGCTAGAGCTACTAGCGGGAGCGGGTCAGGCGGGGCCCAGTACTTC.

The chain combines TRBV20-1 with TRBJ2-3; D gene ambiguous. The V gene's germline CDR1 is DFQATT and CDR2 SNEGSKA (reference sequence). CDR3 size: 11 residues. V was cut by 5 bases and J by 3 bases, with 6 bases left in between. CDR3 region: CSAPTTDTQYF. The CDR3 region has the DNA TGCAGTGCTCCAACGACAGATACGCAGTATTTT.

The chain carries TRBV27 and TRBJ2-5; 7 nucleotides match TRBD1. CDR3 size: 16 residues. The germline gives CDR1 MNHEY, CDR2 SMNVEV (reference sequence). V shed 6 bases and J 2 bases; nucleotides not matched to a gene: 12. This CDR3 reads CASRSSVGQVQETQYF. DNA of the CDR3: TGTGCCAGCAGATCCTCCGTAGGACAGGTACAAGAGACCCAGTACTTC.

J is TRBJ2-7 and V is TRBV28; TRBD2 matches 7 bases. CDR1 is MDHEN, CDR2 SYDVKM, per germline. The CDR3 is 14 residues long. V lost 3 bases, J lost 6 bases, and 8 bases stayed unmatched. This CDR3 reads CASSFASGGVEQYF. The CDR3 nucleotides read TGTGCCAGCAGTTTTGCTAGCGGCGGGGTCGAGCAGTACTTC. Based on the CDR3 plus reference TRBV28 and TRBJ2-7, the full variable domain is DVKVTQSSRYLVKRTGEKVFLECVQDMDHENMFWYRQDPGLGLRLIYFSYDVKMKEKGDIPEGYSVSREKKERFSLILESASTNQTSMYLCASSFASGGVEQYFGPGTRLTVT.

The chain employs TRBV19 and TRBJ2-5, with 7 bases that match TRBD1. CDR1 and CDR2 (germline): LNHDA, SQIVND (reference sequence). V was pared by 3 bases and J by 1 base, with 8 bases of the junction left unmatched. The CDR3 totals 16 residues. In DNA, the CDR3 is TGTGCCAGTAGTATTACAGGGGCTCTACTCCAAGAGACCCAGTACTTC. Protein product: CASSITGALLQETQYF.

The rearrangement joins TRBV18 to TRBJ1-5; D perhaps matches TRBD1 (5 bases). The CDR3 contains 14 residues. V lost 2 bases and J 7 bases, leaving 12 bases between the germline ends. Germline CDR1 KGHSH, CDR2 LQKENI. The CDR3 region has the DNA TGTGCCAGCTCACCAGGACACGGCGGCCAGCCCCAGCATTTT. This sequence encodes CASSPGHGGQPQHF.

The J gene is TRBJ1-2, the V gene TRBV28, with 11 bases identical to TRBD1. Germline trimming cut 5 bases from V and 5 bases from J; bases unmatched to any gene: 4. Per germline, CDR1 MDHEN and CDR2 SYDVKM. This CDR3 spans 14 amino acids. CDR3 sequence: CASSRTGGGYGYTF. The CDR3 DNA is TGTGCCAGCAGTCGGACAGGGGGCGGATATGGCTACACCTTC.

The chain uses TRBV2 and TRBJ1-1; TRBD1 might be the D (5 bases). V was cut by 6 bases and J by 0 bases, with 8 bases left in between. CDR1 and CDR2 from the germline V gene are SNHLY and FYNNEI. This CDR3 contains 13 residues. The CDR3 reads CASRRQMNTEAFF. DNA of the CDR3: TGTGCCAGCAGACGACAGATGAACACTGAAGCTTTCTTT.

CDR3 protein: CASSYSQGQGSYGYTF. DNA of the CDR3: TGTGCCAGCAGTTACTCGCAAGGACAGGGGTCCTATGGCTACACCTTC. The chain combines TRBV6-5 with TRBJ1-2; 9 bases line up with TRBD1. V trimming: 0 bases; J trimming: 4 bases; junction bases outside the gene matches: 6. Germline CDR1 reads MNHEY; CDR2 reads SVGAGI. CDR3 length equals 16 residues.